This T cell receptor (beta chain) was sequenced for a study of blood T cell repertoires in COVID-19. Participants came from about two dozen US areas, aged about 18 to 89 years. Authors' methods: Estimated nucleated cell counts came from reference gene primer amplification. Profiled with immunoSEQ multiplex PCR; TCRdb holds only in-frame clones, not every one. Clonal size and the V and J genes are those of that table, whereas D and trimming came from the DNA. The table includes fewer than 500,000 clones, 70% to 90% detected once. Germline CDR1 is SGHRS and CDR2 is YFSETQ. Trimming left V 4 bases short and J 5 bases short, with 15 bases between. The CDR3 runs 15 residues.

The chain combines TRBV5-1 with TRBJ1-4; no firm D call. Sequencing input: PBMCs or T cells enriched from blood (not recorded which). This clonotype was sampled from a woman in her late teens or twenties with acute COVID-19. The DNA of the CDR3 is TGCGCCAGCAGCCTACCTGATGGAGACAATGAAAAACTGTTTTTT. It is translated as CASSLPDGDNEKLFF.